A single sample is the source of the 29 T cell receptor beta chains below, sequenced in a study of OX40 agonist ivuxolimab in advanced cancers. Assay: immunoSEQ multiplex PCR; the TCRdb copy retains only in-frame clones and omits some. Of under 20,000 clones in the sample, about two thirds were seen once. The sample in question was CD4+ or CD8+ T cells sorted from blood, obtained in a trial of the OX40 agonist ivuxolimab. These receptors originate from an adult with an advanced solid tumor such as melanoma, head and neck, liver or kidney cancer.

The chain recombines TRBV6-6 with TRBJ1-4; D is unclear. The V gene's germline CDR1 is MNHNY and CDR2 SVGAGI (reference sequence). The CDR3 runs to 16 residues. The V end was cut by 2 bases, the J end by 7 bases, with 17 bases between. The CDR3 nucleotides read TGTGCCAGCAGTTACGGAGTAAGCGGGCGAAGTGAAAAACTGTTTTTT. The encoded protein is CASSYGVSGRSEKLFF.

The V gene is TRBV28, the J gene TRBJ2-7, with 12 bases identical to TRBD1. The germline V gene encodes CDR1 MDHEN and CDR2 SYDVKM. The CDR3 runs 15 residues. The junction had 10 bases not matched to a gene; V was cut back by 6 bases and J by 7 bases. CDR3 sequence reads: CASRAPGQGAREQYF. Here the CDR3 DNA reads TGTGCCAGCAGGGCACCGGGACAGGGGGCTCGGGAGCAGTACTTC.

The V call is TRBV27, the J call TRBJ2-7; 7 bases align to TRBD2. Germline V gene data show CDR1 as MNHEY and CDR2 as SMNVEV (reference sequence). V was clipped by 5 bases and J by 1 base; unmatched bases: 5. The CDR3 loop spans 14 amino acids. CDR3 loop: CASSVREVSYEQYF. CDR3 bases: TGTGCCAGCAGTGTTCGGGAGGTGTCCTACGAGCAGTACTTC.

This clone was detected once. The rearrangement links TRBV2 to TRBJ2-1, with TRBD2 identical over 11 bases. Germline CDR1 is SNHLY and CDR2 is FYNNEI. The CDR3 length is 15 residues. After removal of 3 bases from V and 7 bases from J, the junction contained 5 bases not matched to a gene. The CDR3 sequence is CASSDTTSGRNEQFF. The CDR3 bases are TGTGCCAGCAGTGACACCACTAGCGGGAGAAATGAGCAGTTCTTC.

The rearrangement links TRBV6-1 to TRBJ2-7, with D perhaps being TRBD1 or TRBD2 (5 bases each). Between the trimmed V and J ends, which lost 2 bases and 2 bases, there was a span of 13 bases. The length of the CDR3 is 15 residues. The V gene's germline CDR1 is MNHNS and CDR2 SASEGT. The CDR3 nucleotides read TGTGCCAGCAGTGAAAGCACGGGGCCCCCCTACGAGCAGTACTTC. It specifies CASSESTGPPYEQYF.

This sequence joins TRBV7-9 and TRBJ2-3; either TRBD1 or TRBD2 may fit D (5 bases each). This CDR3 spans 13 amino acids. CDR1 SEHNR and CDR2 FQNEAQ come from the germline V gene (reference sequence). Trimming took off 7 bases at V and 0 bases at J, with 8 bases between the two ends. CDR3: CASTGPSTDTQYF. The CDR3 nucleotides are TGTGCCAGCACGGGGCCTAGCACAGATACGCAGTATTTT.

The V and J genes are TRBV19 and TRBJ1-2, with D possibly being TRBD1 (6 bases). The V and J ends lost 10 bases and 6 bases respectively, with 21 bases between them. Germline CDR1 LNHDA, CDR2 SQIVND (reference sequence). The CDR3 contains 14 residues. This chain's CDR3 is CAIPDPQGKDGYTF. The CDR3 DNA reads as TGTGCCATCCCGGATCCACAGGGCAAGGATGGCTACACCTTC.

This chain connects TRBV7-9 to TRBJ2-5; D is uncertain. The CDR3 has 14 residues. V was clipped by 0 bases and J by 2 bases, with 7 bases between them. Germline loops: CDR1 SEHNR, CDR2 FQNEAQ (reference sequence). The CDR3 region has the DNA TGTGCCAGCAGCTTAGCGGCAGAGCAAGAGACCCAGTACTTC. Translated, it gives CASSLAAEQETQYF.

The V call is TRBV28, the J call TRBJ1-2, with D possibly TRBD1 on 5 matching bases. Between the trimmed V and J ends, which lost 3 bases and 4 bases, there was a span of 9 bases. This CDR3 is built from 13 residues. Germline CDR1 MDHEN, CDR2 SYDVKM. The DNA for the CDR3 is TGTGCCAGCAGTTTGCACAGGTTCTATGGCTACACCTTC. Translating it yields CASSLHRFYGYTF.

In this sample, this clone turned up a few times. This chain links TRBV7-8 with TRBJ2-7, with D possibly TRBD1 on 6 matching bases. Trimming took 5 bases from V and 4 from J, leaving 15 bases between them. The CDR3 contains 14 residues. Germline V lookup: CDR1 SGHVS, CDR2 FQNEAQ. The CDR3 nucleotides are TGTGCCAGCAGCCTATGGGACACCGATTACGAGCAGTACTTC. It specifies CASSLWDTDYEQYF.

The chain uses TRBV13 and TRBJ2-5, with D tentatively TRBD2 (6 bases). The germline gives CDR1 PRHDT, CDR2 FYEKMQ (reference sequence). V was clipped by 5 bases and J by 5 bases, with 15 bases between them. The CDR3 has 14 residues. Written as DNA, the CDR3 is TGTGCCAGCAGCCCCCCTCCCGGAGGGGAGACCCAGTACTTC. Its protein product is CASSPPPGGETQYF.

The gene calls are TRBV28 and TRBJ1-5; possibly TRBD1 for D (5 bases). The CDR3 runs to 15 residues. Germline V CDR1 and CDR2: MDHEN, SYDVKM. V shed 3 bases and J shed 3 bases, with 12 bases lying between them. The CDR3 protein is CASSFGAAYNQPQHF. The CDR3 coding sequence is TGTGCCAGCAGTTTTGGGGCAGCTTACAATCAGCCCCAGCATTTT.

The V gene is TRBV7-8, the J gene TRBJ2-1, with 7 bases lining up with TRBD2. In germline, CDR1 is SGHVS, CDR2 FQNEAQ. V was pared by 1 base and J by 6 bases, with 9 bases of the junction left unmatched. The CDR3 consists of 16 residues. The CDR3 loop is CASSLVGGGVSNEQFF. CDR3 DNA: TGTGCCAGCAGCTTAGTGGGCGGGGGAGTCAGCAATGAGCAGTTCTTC.

This clone was seen only a few times. The J gene is TRBJ2-3, the V gene TRBV5-1; tentatively, D is TRBD2 (7 bases). Trimming took 0 bases from V and 3 from J, leaving 11 bases between them. The CDR3 loop spans 15 amino acids. CDR1 SGHRS and CDR2 YFSETQ come from the germline V gene. The CDR3 nucleotides are TGCGCCAGCAGCTTGGAGGGGGGGCAAACAGATACGCAGTATTTT. The encoded protein is CASSLEGGQTDTQYF.

V usage is TRBV2 and J usage is TRBJ1-6; D unclear. The CDR3 spans 13 residues. Trimming took 8 bases from V and 4 from J, leaving 9 bases between them. Looked up from germline, CDR1 is SNHLY and CDR2 is FYNNEI. Here the CDR3 DNA reads TGTGCCAGCGCGCCCAATTATAATTCACCCCTCCACTTT. Translated, it gives CASAPNYNSPLHF.

The rearrangement links TRBV2 to TRBJ1-5; D call uncertain. The CDR3 extends over 14 amino acids. The V end lost 8 bases, the J end lost 0 bases, and 11 bases lay between the germline ends. Germline CDR1 SNHLY, CDR2 FYNNEI. CDR3: CASRTAYSNQPQHF. DNA for the CDR3: TGTGCCAGCCGAACAGCTTATAGCAATCAGCCCCAGCATTTT.

The chain uses TRBV19 and TRBJ2-7; 8 nucleotides line up with TRBD1. V lost 3 bases, J lost 0 bases, and 4 bases stayed unmatched. Germline CDR1 reads LNHDA; CDR2 reads SQIVND (reference sequence). This CDR3 is 15 amino acids long. The CDR3 region has the DNA TGTGCCAGTAGTATCGGGACAGGAGACTCCTACGAGCAGTACTTC. It encodes CASSIGTGDSYEQYF.

CDR3 residues: CASSLVGPGDETQYF. The CDR3 DNA sequence: TGTGCCAGCAGCTTAGTTGGGCCAGGGGACGAGACCCAGTACTTC. This chain uses TRBV7-6 with TRBJ2-5, with D possibly being TRBD1 (6 bases). V was clipped by 1 base and J by 5 bases, with 14 bases between them. Germline-derived CDR1 and CDR2 are SGHVS and FNYEAQ. This CDR3 comprises 15 residues.

The chain links TRBV7-9 to TRBJ2-1, with 8 bases lining up with TRBD2. Looked up from germline, CDR1 is SEHNR and CDR2 is FQNEAQ (reference sequence). This CDR3 is built from 16 residues. V was clipped by 5 bases and J by 4 bases; unmatched bases: 10. The CDR3 reads CASSPYREGLYNEQFF. The DNA for the CDR3 is TGTGCCAGCAGCCCCTATCGGGAGGGCCTGTACAATGAGCAGTTCTTC. The full variable domain, completed using reference TRBV7-9 and TRBJ2-1, is DTGVSQNPRHKITKRGQNVTFRCDPISEHNRLYWYRQTLGQGPEFLTYFQNEAQLEKSRLLSDRFSAERPKGSFSTLEIQRTEQGDSAMYLCASSPYREGLYNEQFFGPGTRLTVL.

The J gene is TRBJ1-1, the V gene TRBV6-1; D is ambiguous. The CDR3 runs 13 residues. The germline V gene encodes CDR1 MNHNS and CDR2 SASEGT. V was clipped by 6 bases and J by 0 bases, with 8 bases between them. In DNA, the CDR3 is TGTGCCAGCAGCGAAACAGTGAACACTGAAGCTTTCTTT. Amino acid sequence: CASSETVNTEAFF.

The V and J genes are TRBV27 and TRBJ2-2; D is possibly TRBD2 (5 bases). V was cut by 6 bases and J by 0 bases, with 14 bases left in between. Looked up from germline, CDR1 is MNHEY and CDR2 is SMNVEV (reference sequence). The CDR3 is made up of 16 amino acids. This CDR3 is CASSPLTGTNTGELFF. The CDR3 nucleotides read TGTGCCAGCAGCCCCCTAACGGGAACGAACACCGGGGAGCTGTTTTTT.

The rearrangement links TRBV4-2 to TRBJ2-5, with 9 bases identical to TRBD1. This CDR3 is built from 17 residues. The germline V gene encodes CDR1 LGHNA and CDR2 YNFKEQ. The V and J ends lost 0 bases and 3 bases, in that order; junction bases with no gene match: 8. The CDR3 DNA reads TGTGCCAGCAGCCAAGATTTGTTACAGGGGGCTAAAGAGACCCAGTACTTC. Translation: CASSQDLLQGAKETQYF.

The genes are TRBV19 and TRBJ1-1, with D unresolved. Trimming stripped 7 bases from V and 1 base from J, with 13 bases between. Germline V lookup: CDR1 LNHDA, CDR2 SQIVND (reference sequence). The CDR3 runs to 14 residues. DNA of the CDR3: TGTGCCAGTACCTTACTTTTTGGGAACACTGAAGCTTTCTTT. Translated: CASTLLFGNTEAFF.

In this sample, this clone turned up a few times. The chain employs TRBV6-5 and TRBJ1-2; 8 nucleotides line up with TRBD1. The V segment lost 4 bases and the J segment 2 bases; nucleotides outside the gene matches: 6. CDR1 is MNHEY, CDR2 SVGAGI, per germline. The CDR3 contains 15 residues. In nucleotides, the CDR3 is TGTGCCAGCAGTTCCGGACAGGGTGGCAACTATGGCTACACCTTC. Its translation is CASSSGQGGNYGYTF.

This clone was found once. In DNA, the CDR3 is TGTGCCAGCAGTTTAGGGGGTAACTCACCCCTCCACTTT. Its protein product is CASSLGGNSPLHF. This chain connects TRBV6-5 to TRBJ1-6; tentative D call: TRBD1 (6 bases). Germline values: CDR1 MNHEY, CDR2 SVGAGI. The CDR3 has 13 amino acids. The V end was cut by 4 bases, the J end by 10 bases, with 11 bases between.

This chain uses TRBV5-6 with TRBJ1-1; D call uncertain. From germline, CDR1 is SGHDT and CDR2 YYEEEE. There are 13 residues in the CDR3. Trimming shortened V by 0 bases and J by 0 bases, and 3 bases separated the two germline ends. CDR3 sequence reads: CASSLGMNTEAFF. The CDR3, as DNA: TGTGCCAGCAGCTTGGGAATGAACACTGAAGCTTTCTTT.

By share, this clone ranks as large. V usage is TRBV6-5 and J usage is TRBJ2-3, with D perhaps assigned TRBD1 or TRBD2 (5 bases each). V lost 6 bases and J 7 bases, leaving 17 bases between the germline ends. This CDR3 has 14 residues. Per germline, CDR1 MNHEY and CDR2 SVGAGI. The CDR3, as DNA: TGTGCCAGCAGCTTTGGGGGAGAGCTATATACGCAGTATTTT. This sequence encodes CASSFGGELYTQYF.

The V gene is TRBV27, the J gene TRBJ2-7; D is unclear. Germline CDR1 reads MNHEY; CDR2 reads SMNVEV (reference sequence). Trimming pared 1 base from V and 6 bases from J, leaving 10 bases between. CDR3 length: 13 amino acids. CDR3 nucleotides: TGTGCCAGCAGTTTATTCGGCGAGTTCGAGCAGTACTTC. Translated, it gives CASSLFGEFEQYF.

The CDR3 coding sequence is TGTGCCACCTTAGGGGGCGGCCCCGTAAATGAGCAGTTCTTC. Encoded protein: CATLGGGPVNEQFF. The chain employs TRBV6-1 and TRBJ2-1; 7 bases map to TRBD1. Per germline, CDR1 MNHNS and CDR2 SASEGT. The CDR3 extends over 14 amino acids. Trimming took 10 bases from V and 7 from J; bases not matched to a gene: 13.